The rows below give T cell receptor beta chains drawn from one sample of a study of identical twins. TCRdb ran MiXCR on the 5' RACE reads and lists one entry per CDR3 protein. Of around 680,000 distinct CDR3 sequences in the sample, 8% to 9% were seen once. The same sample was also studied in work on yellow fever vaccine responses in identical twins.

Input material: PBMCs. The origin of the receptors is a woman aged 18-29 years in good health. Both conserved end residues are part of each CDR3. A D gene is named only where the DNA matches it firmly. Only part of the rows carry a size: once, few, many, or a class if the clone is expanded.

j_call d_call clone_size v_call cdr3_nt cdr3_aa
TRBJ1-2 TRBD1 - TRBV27 TGTGCCAGCGGCATCAGACAGGGGGGCTATGGCTACACCTTC CASGIRQGGYGYTF
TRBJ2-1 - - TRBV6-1 TGTGCCAGCAGAAACCGGGACAACAAACGCAATGAGCAGTTCTTC CASRNRDNKRNEQFF
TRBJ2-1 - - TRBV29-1 TGCAGCGCTACAGGGTGGAGGCTGAATGAGCAGTTCTTC CSATGWRLNEQFF
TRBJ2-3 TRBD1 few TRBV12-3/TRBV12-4 TGTGCCAGCAGTTTTGCAGGGGGTTCAGATACGCAGTATTTT CASSFAGGSDTQYF
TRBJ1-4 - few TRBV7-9 TGTGCCAGCAGCCAGAGTGACGATGTGATTTTT CASSQSDDVIF
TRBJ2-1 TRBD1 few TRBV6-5 TGTGCCAGCAGTTACTTAATACCCCCGGTACAGGGGACATACAATGAGCAGTTCTTC CASSYLIPPVQGTYNEQFF
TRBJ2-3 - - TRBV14 TGTGCCAGCAGCCAGACGGACGGACTCACAGATACGCAGTATTTT CASSQTDGLTDTQYF
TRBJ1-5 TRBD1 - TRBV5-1 TGCGCCAGCAGGTCCGGGACAGGTGGATATCAGCCCCAGCATTTT CASRSGTGGYQPQHF
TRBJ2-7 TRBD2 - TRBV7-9 TGTGCCAGCAGCATAGGGACTAGCGGGAACGGTAAGCAGTACTTC CASSIGTSGNGKQYF
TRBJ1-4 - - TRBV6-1 TGTGCCAGCAGGCCACAGGCGCGAACTGAAAAACTGTTTTTT CASRPQARTEKLFF
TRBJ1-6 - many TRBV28 TGTGCCAGCATTCGGGGGGGTCGCAATTCACCCCTCCACTTT CASIRGGRNSPLHF
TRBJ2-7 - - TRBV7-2 TGTGCCAGCAGTCCCCCGGGATTCGAGCAGTACTTC CASSPPGFEQYF